Listed below are T cell receptor beta chains from one sample, sequenced in a study of blood T cell repertoires in COVID-19. Measured with immunoSEQ multiplex PCR; TCRdb has only the in-frame clones, and not every one. Of around 77,000 clones listed, over 75% are singletons. The sample was peripheral blood. Receptors originate from a man in his 70s with active or convalescent COVID-19. Each CDR3 is given with its conserved first and last residue. The D gene is left open where the match is weak. Size values are once, few and many counts, or a class for expanded clones, and some rows have none.

size,D,V,J,DNA,CDR3
-,TRBD2,TRBV18,TRBJ2-7,TGTGCCAGCTCACCCCAACTAGCGGTGAGCTACGAGCAGTACTTC,CASSPQLAVSYEQYF
-,TRBD1,TRBV6-2/TRBV6-3,TRBJ1-2,TGTGCCAGCAGTTCCATTTTCGGGACAGACTATGGCTACACCTTC,CASSSIFGTDYGYTF
-,TRBD2,TRBV7-2,TRBJ2-1,TGTGCCAGCAGCGCAACACCTGGCGGGAGGGCTTTGTTCTTC,CASSATPGGRALFF
-,-,TRBV10-3,TRBJ2-1,TGTGCCATCACAGGGGCCAGGGGAGAGGCGAATGAGCAGTTCTTC,CAITGARGEANEQFF
-,TRBD1,TRBV28,TRBJ1-5,TGTGCCAGCAGCCGGACAGGGCTTAGCAATCAGCCCCAGCATTTT,CASSRTGLSNQPQHF
-,-,TRBV7-2,TRBJ1-5,TGTGCCAGCAGCTCTAGCAGGGGTTGGCAGCCCCAGCATTTT,CASSSSRGWQPQHF
-,-,TRBV2,TRBJ1-2,TGTGCCAGCAGTGTCAGGGGTAGCTATGGCTACACCTTC,CASSVRGSYGYTF
medium-sized,-,TRBV3-1/TRBV3-2,TRBJ1-2,TGTGCCAGCAGCCAAGATCGTCAGTATGGCTACACCTTC,CASSQDRQYGYTF
-,TRBD2,TRBV5-1,TRBJ2-7,TGCGCCAGCAGCCTCACGCCACTGACTAGCGGGAGCCCCCACGAGCAGTACTTC,CASSLTPLTSGSPHEQYF
-,-,TRBV5-1,TRBJ2-3,TGCGCCAGCAGCTTCGACAGGTTTTCAGATACGCAGTATTTT,CASSFDRFSDTQYF
-,-,TRBV12-3/TRBV12-4,TRBJ1-1,TGTGCCAGCAGCCCCCGTCGAGGTGAAGCTTTCTTT,CASSPRRGEAFF
few,-,TRBV2,TRBJ2-3,TGTGCCAGCAGTCCAGCGGGCCCGAGGCCAGATACGCAGTATTTT,CASSPAGPRPDTQYF
-,TRBD2,TRBV5-4,TRBJ2-7,TGTGCCAGCAGTCTTTCGGGCGGGGGGTACGAGGAGCAGTACTTC,CASSLSGGGYEEQYF
-,TRBD2,TRBV4-3,TRBJ2-3,TGCGCCAGCAGCCAAGATGGCCCTAGCGGGACCTTCCCGGGGGATACGCAGTATTTT,CASSQDGPSGTFPGDTQYF
few,-,TRBV3-1/TRBV3-2,TRBJ1-2,TGTGCCAGCAGCCGATCCACTAATGGCTACACCTTC,CASSRSTNGYTF
-,-,TRBV7-9,TRBJ1-1,TGTGCCAGCAGCCAGGATTCATCGCAGGCGGAAGCTTTCTTT,CASSQDSSQAEAFF
-,-,TRBV5-5,TRBJ1-2,TGTGCCAGCAGCTATCCGGGAACTTGGGACTACACCTTC,CASSYPGTWDYTF
-,-,TRBV7-9,TRBJ2-7,TGTGCCAGCACCCGGGCCCCCGAACGGGGGCAGTACTTC,CASTRAPERGQYF
-,TRBD1,TRBV7-8,TRBJ1-1,TGTGCCAGCAGCTTCTACAGGGGCCCTAACACTGAAGCTTTCTTT,CASSFYRGPNTEAFF
-,-,TRBV11-3,TRBJ2-5,TGTGCCAGCAGTCCACAGGGGGGGGAGACCCAGTACTTC,CASSPQGGETQYF
-,-,TRBV5-1,TRBJ2-1,TGCGCCAGCAGCCCACAGGGCCAAAACAATGAGCAGTTCTTC,CASSPQGQNNEQFF
-,TRBD1,TRBV7-2,TRBJ2-3,TGTGCCAGCAGCTCCAGACAGGGAGGCACAGATACGCAGTATTTT,CASSSRQGGTDTQYF
once,-,TRBV30,TRBJ1-2,TGTGCCTGGTGGGGGCGAGGCTACACCTTC,CAWWGRGYTF
-,-,TRBV19,TRBJ1-5,TGTGCCAGTAGTACCATACACTCGGGGGGGACCAATCAGCCCCAGCATTTT,CASSTIHSGGTNQPQHF
-,-,TRBV25-1,TRBJ2-2,TGTGCCAGCAGTGAGGCCCCCACCGGGGAGCTGTTTTTT,CASSEAPTGELFF
-,TRBD2,TRBV2,TRBJ2-3,TGTGCCAGCAGGGGACTAGCGGGAGTTTCTTACGATACGCAGTATTTT,CASRGLAGVSYDTQYF
few,TRBD1,TRBV7-9,TRBJ1-1,TGTGCCAGCAGCTTAGGGACAGGGCCTGAAGCTTTCTTT,CASSLGTGPEAFF
-,-,TRBV18,TRBJ1-1,TGTGCCAGCTCACCGGAGCAGCTGAACACTGAAGCTTTCTTT,CASSPEQLNTEAFF
-,TRBD2,TRBV5-1,TRBJ2-3,TGCGCCAGCAGCCCTCGGTGGACTAGCGGGAGGGTTTACACAGATACGCAGTATTTT,CASSPRWTSGRVYTDTQYF
once,-,TRBV6-5,TRBJ1-5,TGTGCCAGCGGCAGGGCAAGCAATCAGCCCCAGCATTTT,CASGRASNQPQHF
once,-,TRBV28,TRBJ1-5,TGTGCCAGCAGTTTATTCGGGAGAGCGAGCAATCAGCCCCAGCATTTT,CASSLFGRASNQPQHF
-,TRBD1,TRBV19,TRBJ2-2,TGTGCCAGTACCCGGGACAGGGCGAGCGGGGAGCTGTTTTTT,CASTRDRASGELFF
-,TRBD2,TRBV7-7,TRBJ2-3,TGTGCTAGCAGTTCGGCGGGAGGCACAGATACGCAGTATTTT,CASSSAGGTDTQYF
once,-,TRBV30,TRBJ2-7,TGTGCCTGGAGTTCGGACACCTACGAGCAGTACTTC,CAWSSDTYEQYF
-,TRBD2,TRBV4-1,TRBJ2-3,TGCGCCAGCGGCCGGGGTGGGGGGGGAGGGACAGATACGCAGTATTTT,CASGRGGGGGTDTQYF
-,TRBD1,TRBV24-1,TRBJ2-2,TGTGCCACCAGTGATTTCAGGGGGCCCAACACCGGGGAGCTGTTTTTT,CATSDFRGPNTGELFF
-,-,TRBV29-1,TRBJ1-1,TGCAGCGTTGAGGGACACCCGAACACTGAAGCTTTCTTT,CSVEGHPNTEAFF
-,TRBD2,TRBV7-9,TRBJ2-5,TGTGCCAGCAGCTGGTATAGCGGGACTCAAGAGACCCAGTACTTC,CASSWYSGTQETQYF
few,TRBD2,TRBV7-9,TRBJ2-7,TGTGCCAGCAGCTTAGCGGGAGGGCCCTCCCACGAGCAGTACTTC,CASSLAGGPSHEQYF
-,-,TRBV6-1,TRBJ2-7,TGTGCCAGCAGTGAAGCTTCGAGGTCCTACGAGCAGTACTTC,CASSEASRSYEQYF
few,TRBD1,TRBV24-1,TRBJ2-1,TGTGCCACCAGTGAACCGGGACAGGGCTACAATGAGCAGTTCTTC,CATSEPGQGYNEQFF
-,-,TRBV18,TRBJ1-1,TGTGCCAGCTCACCACAGCGTTACACTGAAGCTTTCTTT,CASSPQRYTEAFF
-,TRBD2,TRBV24-1,TRBJ2-1,TGTGCCACCAGTGATAGCGGGAGGGGTTACAATGAGCAGTTCTTC,CATSDSGRGYNEQFF
-,TRBD1,TRBV6-2/TRBV6-3,TRBJ1-5,TGTGCCAGCAGTTACGCTGTATTGGGACAGGGGAAGCCCCAGCATTTT,CASSYAVLGQGKPQHF
-,TRBD1,TRBV5-6,TRBJ1-2,TGTGCCAGCAGCCCGGGACAGACCTATGGCTACACCTTC,CASSPGQTYGYTF
-,TRBD2,TRBV6-1,TRBJ2-7,TGTGCCAGCAGTGAGCGGGAGGGCACTTACGAGCAGTACTTC,CASSEREGTYEQYF
-,TRBD2,TRBV5-1,TRBJ2-2,TGCGCCAGCAGCTTGACTAGCGGGAGCTTTGGCGGGGAGCTGTTTTTT,CASSLTSGSFGGELFF
-,TRBD2,TRBV4-2,TRBJ2-2,TGTGCCAGCAGCCAAAACCCGGGACTAGCGGACACCGGGGAGCTGTTTTTT,CASSQNPGLADTGELFF
-,-,TRBV9,TRBJ1-6,TGTGCCAGCAGCGAGGGGCAGAAACCAAGCTCCTATAATTCACCCCTCCACTTT,CASSEGQKPSSYNSPLHF
-,TRBD1,TRBV18,TRBJ1-1,TGTGCCAGCTCACCAAGGACAGGGGAAGCAGCTTTCTTT,CASSPRTGEAAFF
-,-,TRBV4-3,TRBJ2-3,TGCGCCAGCAGCCCGACTAGCACAGATACGCAGTATTTT,CASSPTSTDTQYF
once,-,TRBV3-1/TRBV3-2,TRBJ2-5,TGTGCCAGCAGCCCCTCGGCGGGGATTGGAGAGACCCAGTACTTC,CASSPSAGIGETQYF